The source of this T cell receptor beta chain is a study of blood T cells in healthy people across ages. Whole-study findings and limits: Possibly, changes in expanded clonotypes were confounded because donor CMV status was unknown.

Trimming shortened V by 3 bases and J by 11 bases, and 11 bases separated the two germline ends. Germline V gene sequence: CDR1 SGHTA, CDR2 FQGNSA. This CDR3 is built from 13 residues. This clonotype has a handful of counts. Antigen: not known. The use of a sample-barcoded 5' primer and a J-beta primer mix characterized a second PCR of roughly 7 to 12 cycles. TCRdb independently ran MiXCR on the 5' RACE reads; one entry per CDR3 protein. The profile shows hundreds of thousands of distinct CDR3 sequences, around 25% of them singletons. These data also featured in a second study, about T cells of mothers and their children.

The rearrangement joins TRBV7-2 to TRBJ1-6; D not resolved. The receptor comes from a boy younger than 18 in good health. Sequencing was carried out using blood. CDR3 bases: TGTGCCAGCAGCTTCGACGGTGGGACACCCCTCCACTTT. It specifies CASSFDGGTPLHF.